This TCR beta chain was sequenced during a study of shared clonotypes between healthy human individuals (dated by TCRdb to 2020 to 2021). Regarding the complete study: A few men and two women, aged 18 to 49 years, made up the cohort. Per donor, leukapheresis produced somewhere between about 0.94 and 8.9 billion PBMCs. For each donor, CD4 naive and CD4 memory were each run on three plates, CD8 naive on two plates, and CD8 memory on one plate. To increase sequencing depth and limit assay-specific biases, different laboratories used diverse techniques to prepare libraries and sequence TCR repertoires. To estimate repertoire size and how much clonotype sharing occurs between individuals, the study deeply sequenced the blood TCR repertoires of roughly 5 healthy adults. Beyond this particular receptor, the publication reports: Rarefaction of sorted-subset datasets indicated incomplete sequencing despite the large sequencing depth. Sampling was restricted to blood, and TCR repertoires in tissues likely differ from the TCR repertoires found in blood. Larger estimated clonotype richness was generally found for naive subsets than for memory subsets. Pairwise subsampling indicated that sequencing depth was expected to affect the degree of clonotype sharing among donors. Compared with non-shared clonotypes, the clonotypes found in all four sorted-subset donors had higher generation probabilities. The small number of donors limited the genetic and exposure-history diversity represented. Sharing across several donors was observed for approximately 5% of naive CD4, less than 4% of naive CD8, around 2.5% of memory CD4, and roughly 0.4% of memory CD8 clonotypes.

Using the deep immunoSEQ assay, TCR CDR3 regions were amplified from genomic DNA by multiplex PCR. Genomic DNA extracted from each cell subset was distributed evenly over all wells of several immunoSEQ 96-well plates, and each plate served as one replicate. For sorted subsets, each replicate PCR was loaded with 200 ng genomic DNA, equivalent to roughly 30,000 T cell genomes. Purified libraries were quantified with a Qubit 3.0 fluorometer, sized on a Bioanalyzer 2100, and re-quantified with the KAPA Library Quantification kit. A separate single-read 150-cycle Illumina NextSeq 550 flow cell was used to sequence each immunoSEQ 96-well plate. The original pipeline was this. Because the immunoSEQ output included only junctional sequences and no quality scores, the filtering could not be the same as the filtering used for full-length reads. Sequences were annotated with PyIR, a Python wrapper for IgBLAST v1.9, and V/J genes and CDR3 were assigned using IMGT germline references. Reads with weak V/J assignments (E-value above 1e-6), missing CDR3, stop codons, out-of-frame junctions, or ambiguous translated residues were removed. V3J clonotypes were defined as sequences sharing an identical inferred V gene, J gene, and CDR3 amino acid sequence. Percentage overlap between repertoires was calculated by dividing the number of shared unique clonotypes by the size of the smaller repertoire. Three approaches were used to assess repertoire richness: RTK rarefaction, the Chao1 estimator, and Recon v2.1 estimates of unobserved clonotypes. OLGA was used to compute generation probabilities for all TCRbeta clonotypes that the gDNA method yielded from a handful of donors. TCRdb stores this immuneACCESS table with in-frame sequences only. Part of the clones is absent; in the studies checked, under half of the shortfall reflects unresolved V genes, and no reason is known for the rest. V and J calls and clone size come straight from that table; D and trimming were deduced from the DNA. The sample records a few million clones, about nine tenths of which are singletons. 0.37% of the sample belongs to the ten largest clones.

The donors were healthy, HIV-negative adults with no recently reported acute infections or vaccinations. Every donor was a Caucasian adult residing in Nashville, Tennessee, USA. CD4+ T cells were enriched through magnetic negative selection, after which naive cells were positively selected on CD45RA and the remaining negative fraction served as the memory subset. Blood was obtained by leukapheresis, after which PBMCs were separated by Ficoll-Histopaque density gradient centrifugation and cryopreserved in liquid nitrogen vapor phase. Analytical flow cytometry was used to check the purity and quantity of every magnetically sorted T cell population. Genomic DNA was isolated from every sorted fraction and measured by UV absorbance on a Nanodrop 2000c. The CDR3 starts with the cysteine, ends with the phenylalanine, and has 15 residues. The retained sequence is limited to the CDR3, 45 bases, with the frame set at the first base. CDR1 and CDR2 (MNHEY, SVGAGI) derive from the germline V gene. At the junction V is shortened by 0 bases and J by 8 bases, with 13 bases in between.

In the case of this clone: Its antigen is not yet known. No base qualities exist here, and no much larger clone lies one base off it.

The V gene is TRBV6-5 and the J gene is TRBJ1-4, and possibly TRBD1, on 6 matching bases. This receptor was identified in a man between 18 and 35 years old in good health. Some clones in this sample may be carry-over from other donors' samples. The specimen was naive CD4+ T cells from PBMCs. The cell subset or site label, read with the paper, signifies: CD45RA+ positively selected. This receptor has the CDR3 CASSYSGPQGEKLFF. The DNA reads as follows: TGTGCCAGCAGTTACTCTGGCCCTCAGGGGGAAAAACTGTTTTTT.